The 21 T cell receptor beta chains below come from one sample, sequenced in a study of cytomegalovirus exposure and HLA in healthy donors. PCR primers comprised 60 Vbeta and 13 Jbeta primers. Only in-frame clones appear in the TCRdb table, and some are missing; sequencing was by immunoSEQ multiplex PCR. The sample carries hundreds of thousands of clones, over 80% recorded once. Sequencing was carried out using PBMCs. These receptors were collected from a boy between 2 and 10 years old in good health and CMV-seronegative.

The chain is built from TRBV19 and TRBJ2-7; 8 positions agree with TRBD1. Per the germline V gene, CDR1 is LNHDA and CDR2 is SQIVND (reference sequence). The V segment lost 5 bases and the J segment 2 bases; nucleotides outside the gene matches: 11. The CDR3 totals 16 residues. This chain's CDR3 is CASSAYSGGMAYEQYF. The DNA for the CDR3 is TGTGCCAGTAGTGCATACTCAGGGGGCATGGCCTACGAGCAGTACTTC.

The V and J genes are TRBV6-5 and TRBJ1-2; D is undetermined. V was clipped by 4 bases and J by 3 bases, with 12 bases between them. CDR1 is MNHEY and CDR2 is SVGAGI in the germline V gene. The CDR3 is 14 residues long. This chain's CDR3 is CASSLTGSDYGYTF. The CDR3 DNA is TGTGCCAGCAGTTTAACCGGGTCCGACTATGGCTACACCTTC.

The V gene is TRBV29-1, the J gene TRBJ2-3; the D is unclear. V was cut by 7 bases and J by 6 bases, with 8 bases left in between. Germline assignment: CDR1 SQVTM and CDR2 ANQGSEA. The CDR3 is 10 amino acids. CDR3 in DNA: TGCAGCGCCAAGAGGGATACGCAGTATTTT. Its protein product is CSAKRDTQYF.

This clone was counted a single time. The rearrangement uses TRBV6-5 and TRBJ2-7; maybe TRBD1 (6 bases). The germline V gene has CDR1 MNHEY and CDR2 SVGAGI. Trimming removed 2 bases from V and 5 bases from J, with 19 bases in between. The length of the CDR3 is 16 residues. The CDR3 nucleotides read TGTGCCAGCAGTTACCTGCGCGGAGCAGGGGTCCACGAGCAGTACTTC. It yields the protein CASSYLRGAGVHEQYF.

This clone has a single count. The chain has TRBV29-1 and TRBJ1-3; a possible D gene is TRBD1 (6 bases). Trimming cost V 7 bases and J 1 base, with 11 bases left between them. The CDR3 length is 13 residues. Looked up from germline, CDR1 is SQVTM and CDR2 is ANQGSEA. Here the CDR3 DNA reads TGCAGCGCCCTAACAGGGTCTGGAAACACCATATATTTT. This gives the protein CSALTGSGNTIYF.

V gene TRBV27 combines with J gene TRBJ2-5; the D gene is possibly TRBD2 (7 bases). The V end was cut by 4 bases, the J end by 1 base, with 13 bases between. The length of the CDR3 is 15 residues. The germline V gene has CDR1 MNHEY and CDR2 SMNVEV (reference sequence). Here the CDR3 DNA reads TGTGCCAGCAGTTCTGGGGGGGCCTCCCAAGAGACCCAGTACTTC. It yields the protein CASSSGGASQETQYF.

J is TRBJ2-1 and V is TRBV13, with D possibly matching TRBD2 (6 bases). The CDR3 runs to 15 residues. From germline, CDR1 is PRHDT and CDR2 FYEKMQ (reference sequence). Between the trimmed V and J ends, which lost 1 base and 8 bases, there was a span of 15 bases. The CDR3 loop is CASSLAGVTGDEQFF. The CDR3 DNA reads as TGTGCCAGCAGCTTAGCGGGAGTTACCGGAGATGAGCAGTTCTTC.

The V gene is TRBV30, the J gene TRBJ1-1; D is unresolved. The V gene lost 2 bases and the J gene lost 5 bases, with 6 bases spanning the gap. This CDR3 has 11 residues. Germline CDR1 GTSNPN, CDR2 SVGIG (reference sequence). In DNA, the CDR3 is TGTGCCTGGAGTAGGAGGACTGAAGCTTTCTTT. This sequence encodes CAWSRRTEAFF.

The chain employs TRBV2 and TRBJ2-3, with a possible D match to TRBD2 (6 bases). CDR1 and CDR2 from the germline V gene are SNHLY and FYNNEI. Trimming stripped 0 bases from V and 3 bases from J, with 13 bases between. The CDR3 consists of 16 residues. Here the CDR3 DNA reads TGTGCCAGCAGTGAAGCGCTAAGTGGGAGGACAGATACGCAGTATTTT. This codes for CASSEALSGRTDTQYF.

The chain links TRBV30 to TRBJ1-1, with D possibly matching TRBD1 (6 bases). CDR1 and CDR2 (germline): GTSNPN, SVGIG (reference sequence). The ends were cut back, 3 bases at V and 5 bases at J, with 22 bases in the middle. This CDR3 has 16 residues. This CDR3 is CAWSFIPNRAGTEAFF. The DNA of the CDR3 is TGTGCCTGGAGCTTCATACCAAACAGGGCAGGGACTGAAGCTTTCTTT.

For this clone: Other DNA sequences in this specimen translate into the identical CDR3. This sequence joins TRBV25-1 and TRBJ1-2, with TRBD1 matching over 7 bases. CDR1 and CDR2 from the germline V gene are MGHDK and SYGVNS. Unmatched junction bases numbered 4, after V lost 6 bases and J lost 0 bases. This CDR3 has 14 residues. CDR3 region: CASRGTASNYGYTF. CDR3 nucleotides: TGTGCCAGCAGAGGGACAGCTTCTAACTATGGCTACACCTTC.

This chain connects TRBV28 to TRBJ1-1; no definite D call. The CDR3 is 12 amino acids. V shed 6 bases and J shed 2 bases, with 7 bases lying between them. The germline CDR1 and CDR2 sequences are MDHEN and SYDVKM. The CDR3 here is CASSPLNTEAFF. The CDR3 region has the DNA TGTGCCAGCAGCCCCCTTAACACTGAAGCTTTCTTT.

This chain links TRBV2 with TRBJ2-3, with 12 bases lining up with TRBD2. Losses at the gene ends were 6 bases for V and 6 bases for J; bases not matched to a gene: 13. CDR1 is SNHLY and CDR2 is FYNNEI in the germline V gene. This CDR3 spans 17 amino acids. In DNA, the CDR3 is TGTGCCAGCAGCTCTCACCTAGCGGGAGGGCCGGCGGATACGCAGTATTTT. This encodes CASSSHLAGGPADTQYF.

The gene calls are TRBV5-1 and TRBJ1-1; 7 nucleotides match TRBD1. The CDR3 sequence is 14 residues long. Germline trimming cut 3 bases from V and 2 bases from J; bases unmatched to any gene: 4. Germline CDR1 is SGHRS and CDR2 is YFSETQ. The CDR3 DNA is TGCGCCAGCAGCTGGGACAGAGGAAACACTGAAGCTTTCTTT. It is translated as CASSWDRGNTEAFF.

A few counts support this clone. The chain joins TRBV5-1 to TRBJ1-1, with D possibly matching TRBD1 (6 bases). V lost 4 bases, J lost 3 bases, and 16 bases lay in between. Germline assignment: CDR1 SGHRS and CDR2 YFSETQ. The CDR3 contains 15 residues. CDR3 in amino acids: CASSPGLYRDTEAFF. CDR3 bases: TGCGCCAGCAGCCCGGGCCTTTACAGGGACACTGAAGCTTTCTTT. Supplemented by reference TRBV5-1 and TRBJ1-1, the full variable domain reads KAGVTQTPRYLIKTRGQQVTLSCSPISGHRSVSWYQQTPGQGLQFLFEYFSETQRNKGNFPGRFSGRQFSNSRSEMNVSTLELGDSALYLCASSPGLYRDTEAFFGQGTRLTVV.

This clone showed up just a few times. The chain has TRBV6-6 and TRBJ2-3; TRBD2 matches 8 bases. With 5 bases clipped from V and 3 bases from J, the junction kept 7 bases outside the gene matches. This CDR3 spans 15 amino acids. Germline loops: CDR1 MNHNY, CDR2 SVGAGI (reference sequence). The CDR3 nucleotides read TGTGCCAGCAGTAAAAGCGGGAGCGTTACAGATACGCAGTATTTT. It specifies CASSKSGSVTDTQYF.

The V and J genes are TRBV30 and TRBJ2-7; 8 bases agree with TRBD1. The CDR3 has 15 residues. Trimming took 0 bases from V and 1 from J; bases not matched to a gene: 5. Germline V gene data show CDR1 as GTSNPN and CDR2 as SVGIG (reference sequence). DNA of the CDR3: TGTGCCTGGAGTGTAGGGACAGGTGGGTCCTACGAGCAGTACTTC. It translates to CAWSVGTGGSYEQYF.

The CDR3 is CASSFGDRETGELFF. The CDR3 DNA is TGCGCCAGCAGCTTCGGGGACAGGGAAACCGGGGAGCTGTTTTTT. The chain recombines TRBV5-1 with TRBJ2-2; 9 nucleotides line up with TRBD1. The V gene's germline CDR1 is SGHRS and CDR2 YFSETQ. The CDR3 length is 15 residues. J lost 5 bases, V lost 2 bases, and 4 bases had no gene match.

This clone was seen a single time. This chain uses TRBV5-6 with TRBJ2-1; the match to TRBD1 covers 7 bases. The ends lost 0 bases at V and 4 bases at J; junction bases unmatched: 10. The CDR3 runs 17 residues. Germline CDR1 reads SGHDT; CDR2 reads YYEEEE. The DNA of the CDR3 is TGTGCCAGCAGCTTGGCCAGGGGGATCGGGTCATACAATGAGCAGTTCTTC. Encoded protein: CASSLARGIGSYNEQFF.

J is TRBJ2-3 and V is TRBV4-2, with 10 bases aligning to TRBD2. Germline trimming cut 4 bases from V and 4 bases from J; bases unmatched to any gene: 8. Germline values: CDR1 LGHNA, CDR2 YNFKEQ. CDR3 size: 16 residues. CDR3 in DNA: TGTGCCAGCAGCCGACAAATAGCGGGAGGATCAGATACGCAGTATTTT. This gives the protein CASSRQIAGGSDTQYF.

This chain joins TRBV7-8 and TRBJ1-5; D possibly corresponds to TRBD1 (5 bases). Trimming took off 3 bases at V and 5 bases at J, with 14 bases between the two ends. CDR3 length equals 15 residues. Germline CDR1 SGHVS, CDR2 FQNEAQ. The CDR3 loop is CASSFRPGFDQPQHF. The CDR3 DNA is TGTGCCAGCAGCTTTAGGCCAGGGTTCGATCAGCCCCAGCATTTT.